These 19 T cell receptor beta chains came from one sample sequenced in a study of T cells in Graves' hyperthyroidism and ophthalmopathy. RNA transcripts gave rise to amplified TCR beta CDR3 regions. TCR CDR3 underwent first-round RT-PCR with the HTBI primer set. One entry per CDR3 protein, called by TCRdb with MiXCR from the multiplex PCR reads. The table records hundreds of thousands of distinct CDR3 sequences, 14% to 15% of them present only once. The sequenced material came from blood. The receptors originated from a woman between 35 and 50 years old with Graves' ophthalmopathy.

This clonotype was counted between two and nine times. The rearrangement joins TRBV6-4 to TRBJ2-7; 10 bases align to TRBD2. The V gene end was trimmed by 3 bases and the J gene end by 4 bases; junction bases not matched to a gene: 3. Looked up from germline, CDR1 is MRHNA and CDR2 is SNTAGT. This CDR3 spans 14 amino acids. The DNA of the CDR3 is TGTGCCAGCAGTGAGTCAGCGGGAGGGTACGAGCAGTACTTC. Translation: CASSESAGGYEQYF.

This clonotype was recorded a few times. The chain carries TRBV7-9 and TRBJ1-2; D is perhaps TRBD1 (5 bases). V was trimmed by 2 bases and J by 7 bases, leaving 17 bases between them. The germline CDR1 and CDR2 sequences are SEHNR and FQNEAQ (reference sequence). This CDR3 is 15 amino acids long. The CDR3 region is CASSLSSQGFSGYTF. CDR3 DNA sequence: TGTGCCAGCAGCTTAAGTTCCCAGGGTTTTAGTGGCTACACCTTC. The full variable domain, completed using reference TRBV7-9 and TRBJ1-2, is DTGVSQNPRHKITKRGQNVTFRCDPISEHNRLYWYRQTLGQGPEFLTYFQNEAQLEKSRLLSDRFSAERPKGSFSTLEIQRTEQGDSAMYLCASSLSSQGFSGYTFGSGTRLTVV.

The table lists this clonotype with a few counts. V gene TRBV18 combines with J gene TRBJ2-7, with TRBD1 matching 9 bases. V lost 8 bases to trimming and J lost 6 bases; unmatched junction nucleotides: 8. This CDR3 region has 13 residues. CDR1 KGHSH and CDR2 LQKENI come from the germline V gene. The CDR3 region has the DNA TGTGCCAGCCAGGGACAGGGTAAAGGCGAGCAGTACTTC. It is translated as CASQGQGKGEQYF.

This clonotype has ten or more counts. The rearrangement joins TRBV2 to TRBJ2-7; D uncertain. Trimming took 8 bases from V and 6 from J, leaving 14 bases between them. This CDR3 is 12 amino acids long. The germline V gene encodes CDR1 SNHLY and CDR2 FYNNEI. CDR3 in amino acids: CASRSQGSEQYF. The CDR3 region has the DNA TGTGCCAGCCGTTCTCAAGGTTCCGAGCAGTACTTC. Drawing the rest from reference TRBV2 and TRBJ2-7, the complete variable domain is EPEVTQTPSHQVTQMGQEVILRCVPISNHLYFYWYRQILGQKVEFLVSFYNNEISEKSEIFDDQFSVERPDGSNFTLKIRSTKLEDSAMYFCASRSQGSEQYFGPGTRLTVT.

V gene TRBV5-1 combines with J gene TRBJ2-1; maybe TRBD2 (5 bases). The germline V and J ends were trimmed by 0 bases and 6 bases, with 13 bases remaining between them. The length of the CDR3 is 15 residues. CDR1 and CDR2 from the germline V gene are SGHRS and YFSETQ. CDR3 in amino acids: CASSLGPGVTNEQFF. In DNA form, the CDR3 reads TGCGCCAGCAGCTTGGGTCCCGGGGTAACCAATGAGCAGTTCTTC.

The chain is built from TRBV5-6 and TRBJ1-3; TRBD1 is a possible D gene (5 bases). The V gene lost 4 bases and the J gene lost 0 bases, with 14 bases spanning the gap. The CDR3 runs to 16 residues. Looked up from germline, CDR1 is SGHDT and CDR2 is YYEEEE. CDR3 in amino acids: CASSRDGPVSGNTIYF. DNA for the CDR3: TGTGCCAGCAGCCGGGACGGACCAGTCTCTGGAAACACCATATATTTT.

This clonotype was detected many times. This CDR3 is CASSYQALNGYTF. CDR3 coding DNA: TGTGCCAGCAGCTATCAGGCTCTAAATGGCTACACCTTC. V usage is TRBV9 and J usage is TRBJ1-2; unclear D gene. Trimming removed 4 bases at V and 6 bases at J, with 13 bases between. CDR3 length: 13 amino acids. Germline V CDR1 and CDR2: SGDLS, YYNGEE.

This clonotype was observed at least ten times. Compared with germline, one end of the junction differs, possibly owing to a read error. V gene TRBV12-3 or TRBV12-4 combines with J gene TRBJ1-2; TRBD1 might be the D (5 bases). The CDR3 length is 14 residues. CDR3 nucleotides: TGTGCCAGCAGCTTAGGTCGGGGGAACTATGGCTACACCTTC. This sequence encodes CASSLGRGNYGYTF.

This clonotype was recorded at least ten times. The chain carries TRBV28 and TRBJ2-7, with 7 bases aligning to TRBD1. V shed 5 bases and J 3 bases; nucleotides not matched to a gene: 7. CDR3 length equals 14 residues. Germline CDR1 reads MDHEN; CDR2 reads SYDVKM. CDR3 protein: CASSNRQGSYEQYF. The DNA for the CDR3 is TGTGCCAGCAGTAACCGACAGGGTAGCTACGAGCAGTACTTC.

This clonotype was seen a handful of times. CDR3 protein: CSAFISGSDGYTF. In DNA, the CDR3 is TGCAGTGCTTTCATCTCAGGGTCAGATGGCTACACCTTC. This rearrangement joins TRBV20-1 to TRBJ1-2, with a weak D call TRBD1 (5 bases). CDR1 is DFQATT and CDR2 is SNEGSKA in the germline V gene (reference sequence). This CDR3 comprises 13 residues. V was pared by 5 bases and J by 6 bases, with 16 bases between.

This clonotype was observed at least ten times. The rearrangement joins TRBV15 to TRBJ2-7, with D hard to call. Germline V gene data show CDR1 as LNHNV and CDR2 as YYDKDF (reference sequence). The V end was cut by 5 bases, the J end by 3 bases, with 11 bases between. This CDR3 is built from 13 residues. The CDR3 coding sequence is TGTGCCACCAGCGTAAACACTGGCTACGAGCAGTACTTC. It encodes CATSVNTGYEQYF.

At least ten counts were recorded for this clonotype. V is TRBV12-3 or TRBV12-4 and J is TRBJ1-1; D perhaps matches TRBD1 (6 bases). Trimming pared 6 bases from V and 5 bases from J, leaving 10 bases between. The CDR3 is made up of 12 amino acids. CDR3 in amino acids: CASSFRGTEAFF. For the CDR3, the DNA is TGTGCCAGCAGCTTTAGGGGGACTGAAGCTTTCTTT.

V is TRBV20-1 and J is TRBJ2-7, with D hard to call. This CDR3 region has 12 residues. V dropped 4 bases and J dropped 1 base, with 8 bases sitting between them. Germline CDR1 is DFQATT and CDR2 is SNEGSKA (reference sequence). The CDR3 DNA reads TGCAGTGCTACAGAGAGGTCCTACGAGCAGTACTTC. It is translated as CSATERSYEQYF.

The genes are TRBV19 and TRBJ2-7; perhaps TRBD2 as D (5 bases). This CDR3 has 15 residues. V was clipped by 3 bases and J by 5 bases, with 17 bases between them. Germline CDR1 reads LNHDA; CDR2 reads SQIVND (reference sequence). CDR3 amino acids: CASSIDLGLRDEQYF. The CDR3 DNA is TGTGCCAGTAGTATTGATTTGGGATTGAGGGACGAGCAGTACTTC.

This clonotype was picked up many times. CDR3 sequence: CASSPLGTANTGELFF. DNA of the CDR3: TGTGCCAGCAGCCCCCTGGGGACAGCAAACACCGGGGAGCTGTTTTTT. V usage is TRBV7-8 and J usage is TRBJ2-2; TRBD1 matches 7 bases. This CDR3 is built from 16 residues. CDR1 is SGHVS and CDR2 is FQNEAQ in the germline V gene. Trimming cost V 5 bases and J 2 bases; bases outside gene matches: 8.

This clonotype was seen at least ten times. This sequence joins TRBV29-1 and TRBJ2-7; 12 positions agree with TRBD2. Germline V CDR1 and CDR2: SQVTM, ANQGSEA. The trim removed 1 base at V and 4 bases at J, leaving 8 bases unmatched. The CDR3 has 16 amino acids. The CDR3 bases are TGCAGCGTTGAAGGAAGACTAGCGGGAGTAAGGTACGAGCAGTACTTC. Translating it yields CSVEGRLAGVRYEQYF.

This clonotype was seen repeatedly, ten times or more. This sequence joins TRBV12-3 or TRBV12-4 and TRBJ2-5; either TRBD1 or TRBD2 may supply D (6 bases each). The length of the CDR3 is 16 residues. Trimming took off 6 bases at V and 3 bases at J, with 20 bases between the two ends. CDR3 sequence: CASSRRGPYQEETQYF. Written as DNA, the CDR3 is TGTGCCAGCAGCCGACGGGGGCCCTATCAAGAAGAGACCCAGTACTTC.

This clonotype has more than one count but fewer than ten. J is TRBJ2-7 and V is TRBV7-9; 11 nucleotides align to TRBD1. This CDR3 region has 15 residues. The J segment lost 3 bases and the V segment lost 7 bases, leaving 8 bases of the junction unmatched. Germline CDR1 is SEHNR and CDR2 is FQNEAQ (reference sequence). The CDR3 nucleotides are TGTGCCAGCATTGCCCCCGGGACAGGGGGCTACGAGCAGTACTTC. Protein sequence: CASIAPGTGGYEQYF.

This chain connects TRBV12-3 or TRBV12-4 to TRBJ1-1; 7 nucleotides align to TRBD1. The CDR3 is made up of 14 amino acids. Trimming cost V 1 base and J 5 bases; bases outside gene matches: 4. The CDR3 nucleotides read TGTGCCAGCAGTTTAGAGGCAGGGGGGACTGAAGCTTTCTTT. It yields the protein CASSLEAGGTEAFF.